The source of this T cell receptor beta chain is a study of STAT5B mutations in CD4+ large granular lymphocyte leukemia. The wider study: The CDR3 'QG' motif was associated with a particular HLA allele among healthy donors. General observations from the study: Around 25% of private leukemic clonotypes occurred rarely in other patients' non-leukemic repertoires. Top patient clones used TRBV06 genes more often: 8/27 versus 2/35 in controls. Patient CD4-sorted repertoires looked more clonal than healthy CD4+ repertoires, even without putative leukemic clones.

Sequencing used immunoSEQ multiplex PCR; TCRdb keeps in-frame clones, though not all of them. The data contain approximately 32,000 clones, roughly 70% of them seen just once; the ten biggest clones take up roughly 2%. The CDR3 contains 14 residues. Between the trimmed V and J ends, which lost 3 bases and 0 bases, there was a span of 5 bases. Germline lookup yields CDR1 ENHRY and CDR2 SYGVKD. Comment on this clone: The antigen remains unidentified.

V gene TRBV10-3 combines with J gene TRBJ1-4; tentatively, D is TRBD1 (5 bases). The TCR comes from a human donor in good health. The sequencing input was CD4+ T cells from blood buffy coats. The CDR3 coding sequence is TGTGCCATCAGTGAAGGGGCAACTAATGAAAAACTGTTTTTT. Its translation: CAISEGATNEKLFF.